A selection of T cell receptor beta chains follows, all from one sample in a study of blood T cell repertoires in COVID-19. Sequencing was performed with immunoSEQ multiplex PCR; in TCRdb, only in-frame clones are kept and a portion is missing. The repertoire has around 200,000 clones, 65% to 85% of them found once; the top ten carry roughly 2.9%. Specimen: peripheral blood. The receptors derive from a man aged 50 or older with active or convalescent COVID-19. Each CDR3 is given with its conserved first and last residue. D genes are given only for firm matches. Only some rows state a clone size, as once, few, many or a class for expanded clones.

j_call d_call clone_size v_call cdr3_nt cdr3_aa
TRBJ2-5 NA NA TRBV28 TGTGCCAGCAGTTTATCGGAGCAAGAGACCCAGTACTTC CASSLSEQETQYF
TRBJ1-1 NA NA TRBV4-1 TGCGCCAGCAGCCCGGACAGCTATGAAGCTTTCTTT CASSPDSYEAFF
TRBJ2-2 NA NA TRBV19 TGTGCCAGTAGTATTCAGGCGGGGCAGGCGAACACCGGGGAGCTGTTTTTT CASSIQAGQANTGELFF
TRBJ2-3 TRBD2 NA TRBV5-4 TGTGCCAGCAGCTCAAGAAGCCTAGCGGGAGGGGGAGATACGCAGTATTTT CASSSRSLAGGGDTQYF
TRBJ2-7 NA NA TRBV10-3 TGTGCCACCTCCAGCGGTCCCTACGAGCAGTACTTC CATSSGPYEQYF
TRBJ2-1 NA once TRBV7-3 TGTGCCAGCAGCTTTACCCGAGACTACAATGAGCAGTTCTTC CASSFTRDYNEQFF
TRBJ1-5 NA NA TRBV2 TGTGCCAGCAGTGAGGAGGGGAATCAGCCCCAGCATTTT CASSEEGNQPQHF
TRBJ2-1 NA NA TRBV7-2 TGTGCCAGCAGCCGGGACAATGAGCAGTTCTTC CASSRDNEQFF
TRBJ2-5 TRBD1 NA TRBV27 TGTGCCAGCAGTCACCGGGACAGTCTGGGAGAGACCCAGTACTTC CASSHRDSLGETQYF
TRBJ2-3 NA NA TRBV27 TGTGCCAGCAGCAGGGGACACCAGGATACGCAGTATTTT CASSRGHQDTQYF
TRBJ1-1 NA NA TRBV28 TGTGCCACCTTCACAGGGTTGGACGCTTTCTTT CATFTGLDAFF